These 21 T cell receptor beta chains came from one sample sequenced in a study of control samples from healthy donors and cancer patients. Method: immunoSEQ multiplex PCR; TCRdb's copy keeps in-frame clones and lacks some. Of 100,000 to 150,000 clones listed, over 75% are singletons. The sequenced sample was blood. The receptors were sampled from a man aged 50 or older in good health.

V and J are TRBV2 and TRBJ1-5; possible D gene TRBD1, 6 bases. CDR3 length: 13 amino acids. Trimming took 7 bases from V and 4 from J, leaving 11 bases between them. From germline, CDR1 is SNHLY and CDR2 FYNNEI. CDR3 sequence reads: CASTRGVNQPQHF. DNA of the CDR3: TGTGCCAGCACGAGGGGGGTAAATCAGCCCCAGCATTTT. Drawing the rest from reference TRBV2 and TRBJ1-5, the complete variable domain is EPEVTQTPSHQVTQMGQEVILRCVPISNHLYFYWYRQILGQKVEFLVSFYNNEISEKSEIFDDQFSVERPDGSNFTLKIRSTKLEDSAMYFCASTRGVNQPQHFGDGTRLSIL.

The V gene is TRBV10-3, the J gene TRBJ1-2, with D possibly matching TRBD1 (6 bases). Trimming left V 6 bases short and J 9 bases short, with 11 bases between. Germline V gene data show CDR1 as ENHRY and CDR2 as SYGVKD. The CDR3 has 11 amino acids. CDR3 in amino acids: CAIRTDSSYTF. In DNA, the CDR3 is TGTGCCATCAGAACGGACAGTAGCTACACCTTC.

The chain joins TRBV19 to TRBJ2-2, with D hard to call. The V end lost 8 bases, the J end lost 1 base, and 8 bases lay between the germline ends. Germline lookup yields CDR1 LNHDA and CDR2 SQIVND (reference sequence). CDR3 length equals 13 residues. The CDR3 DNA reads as TGTGCCAGTCATTCACGGAACACCGGGGAGCTGTTTTTT. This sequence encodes CASHSRNTGELFF.

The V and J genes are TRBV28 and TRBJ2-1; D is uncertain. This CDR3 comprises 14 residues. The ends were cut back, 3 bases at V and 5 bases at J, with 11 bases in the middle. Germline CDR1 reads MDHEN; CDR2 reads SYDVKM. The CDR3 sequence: CASSFRLLNNEQFF. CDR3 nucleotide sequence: TGTGCCAGCAGTTTCCGGCTTTTAAACAATGAGCAGTTCTTC.

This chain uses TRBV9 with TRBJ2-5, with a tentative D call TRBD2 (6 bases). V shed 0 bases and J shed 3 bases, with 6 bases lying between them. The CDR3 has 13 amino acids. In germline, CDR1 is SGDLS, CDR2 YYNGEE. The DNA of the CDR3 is TGTGCCAGCAGCGTAGGCGGGGAAGAGACCCAGTACTTC. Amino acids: CASSVGGEETQYF.

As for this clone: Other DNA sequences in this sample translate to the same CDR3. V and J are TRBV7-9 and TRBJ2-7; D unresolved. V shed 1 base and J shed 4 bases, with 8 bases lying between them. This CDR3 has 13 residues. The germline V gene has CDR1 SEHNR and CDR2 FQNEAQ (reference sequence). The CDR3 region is CASSLGQVYEQYF. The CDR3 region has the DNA TGTGCCAGCAGCTTAGGGCAGGTATACGAGCAGTACTTC. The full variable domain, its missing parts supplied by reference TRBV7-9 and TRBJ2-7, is DTGVSQNPRHKITKRGQNVTFRCDPISEHNRLYWYRQTLGQGPEFLTYFQNEAQLEKSRLLSDRFSAERPKGSFSTLEIQRTEQGDSAMYLCASSLGQVYEQYFGPGTRLTVT.

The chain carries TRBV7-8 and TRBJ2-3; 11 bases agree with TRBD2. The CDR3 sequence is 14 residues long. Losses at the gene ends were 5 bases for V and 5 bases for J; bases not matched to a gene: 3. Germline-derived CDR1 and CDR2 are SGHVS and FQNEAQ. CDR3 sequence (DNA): TGTGCCAGCAGCCACGGGACTAGCGGAGATACGCAGTATTTT. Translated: CASSHGTSGDTQYF.

The CDR3 is CASSPPGQGKNTEAFF. The DNA for the CDR3 is TGTGCCAGCTCACCACCCGGACAGGGGAAGAACACTGAAGCTTTCTTT. The J gene is TRBJ1-1, the V gene TRBV18; TRBD1 agrees at 9 bases. V trimming: 0 bases; J trimming: 1 base; junction bases outside the gene matches: 3. The germline V gene has CDR1 KGHSH and CDR2 LQKENI. The CDR3 sequence is 16 residues long. Drawing the rest from reference TRBV18 and TRBJ1-1, the complete variable domain is NAGVMQNPRHLVRRRGQEARLRCSPMKGHSHVYWYRQLPEEGLKFMVYLQKENIIDESGMPKERFSAEFPKEGPSILRIQQVVRGDSAAYFCASSPPGQGKNTEAFFGQGTRLTVV.

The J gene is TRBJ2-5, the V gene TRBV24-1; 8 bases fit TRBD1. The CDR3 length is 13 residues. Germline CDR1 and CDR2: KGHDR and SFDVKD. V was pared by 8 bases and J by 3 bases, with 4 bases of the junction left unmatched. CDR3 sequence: CATNRGAEETQYF. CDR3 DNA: TGTGCCACCAACAGGGGGGCTGAAGAGACCCAGTACTTC.

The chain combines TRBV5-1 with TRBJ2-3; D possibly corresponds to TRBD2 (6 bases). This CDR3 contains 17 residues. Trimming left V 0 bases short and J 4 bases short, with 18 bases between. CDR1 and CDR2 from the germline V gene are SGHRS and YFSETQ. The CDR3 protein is CASSLAASVVIADTQYF. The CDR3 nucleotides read TGCGCCAGCAGCTTGGCGGCTAGCGTTGTGATCGCAGATACGCAGTATTTT.

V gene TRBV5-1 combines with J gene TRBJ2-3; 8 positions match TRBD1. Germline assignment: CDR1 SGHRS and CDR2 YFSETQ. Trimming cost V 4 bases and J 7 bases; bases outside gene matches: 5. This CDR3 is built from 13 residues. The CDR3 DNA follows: TGCGCCAGCAGCCCGGACAGGGACTATACGCAGTATTTT. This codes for CASSPDRDYTQYF. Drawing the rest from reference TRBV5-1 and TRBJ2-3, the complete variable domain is KAGVTQTPRYLIKTRGQQVTLSCSPISGHRSVSWYQQTPGQGLQFLFEYFSETQRNKGNFPGRFSGRQFSNSRSEMNVSTLELGDSALYLCASSPDRDYTQYFGPGTRLTVL.

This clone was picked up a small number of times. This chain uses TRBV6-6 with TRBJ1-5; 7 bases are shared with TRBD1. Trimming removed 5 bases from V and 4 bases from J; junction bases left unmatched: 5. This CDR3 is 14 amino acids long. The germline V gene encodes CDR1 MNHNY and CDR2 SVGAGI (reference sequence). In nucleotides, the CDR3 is TGTGCCAGCAGTCACAGGGGCCTTAATCAGCCCCAGCATTTT. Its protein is CASSHRGLNQPQHF.

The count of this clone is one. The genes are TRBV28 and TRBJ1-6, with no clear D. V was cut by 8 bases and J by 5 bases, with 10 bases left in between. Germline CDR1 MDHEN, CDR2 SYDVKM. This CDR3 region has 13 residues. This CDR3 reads CASFEENNSPLHF. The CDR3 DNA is TGTGCCAGCTTCGAGGAGAATAATTCACCCCTCCACTTT.

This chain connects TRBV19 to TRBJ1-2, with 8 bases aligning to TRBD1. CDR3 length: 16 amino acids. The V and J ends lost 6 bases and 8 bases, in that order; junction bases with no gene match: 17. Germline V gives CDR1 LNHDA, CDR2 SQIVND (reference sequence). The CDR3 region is CASSETGTGSVRGYTF. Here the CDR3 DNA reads TGTGCCAGTAGCGAGACCGGGACAGGAAGCGTCCGGGGCTACACCTTC.

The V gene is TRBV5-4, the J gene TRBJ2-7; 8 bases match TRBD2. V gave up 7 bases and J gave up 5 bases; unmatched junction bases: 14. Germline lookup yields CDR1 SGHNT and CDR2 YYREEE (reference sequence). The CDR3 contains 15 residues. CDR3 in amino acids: CASARRTSRNHEQYF. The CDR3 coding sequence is TGTGCCAGCGCCCGACGGACTAGCAGAAACCACGAGCAGTACTTC.

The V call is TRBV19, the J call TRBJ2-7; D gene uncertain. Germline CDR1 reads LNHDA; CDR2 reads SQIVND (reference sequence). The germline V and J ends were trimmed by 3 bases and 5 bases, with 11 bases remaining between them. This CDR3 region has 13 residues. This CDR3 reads CASSIGQEDEQYF. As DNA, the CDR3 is TGTGCCAGTAGTATCGGTCAGGAAGACGAGCAGTACTTC.

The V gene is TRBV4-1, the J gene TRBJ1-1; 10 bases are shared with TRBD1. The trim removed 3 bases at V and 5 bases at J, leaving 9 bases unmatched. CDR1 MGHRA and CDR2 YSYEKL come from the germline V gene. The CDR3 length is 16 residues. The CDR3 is CASSQTGGRRRTEAFF. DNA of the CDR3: TGCGCCAGCAGCCAGACAGGGGGCAGGCGGCGGACTGAAGCTTTCTTT.

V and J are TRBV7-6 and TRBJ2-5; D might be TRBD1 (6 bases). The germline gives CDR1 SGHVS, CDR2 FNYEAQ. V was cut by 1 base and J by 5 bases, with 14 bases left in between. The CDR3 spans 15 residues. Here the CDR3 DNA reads TGTGCCAGCAGCTTAGAACCAGGGGCTTGGGAGACCCAGTACTTC. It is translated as CASSLEPGAWETQYF.

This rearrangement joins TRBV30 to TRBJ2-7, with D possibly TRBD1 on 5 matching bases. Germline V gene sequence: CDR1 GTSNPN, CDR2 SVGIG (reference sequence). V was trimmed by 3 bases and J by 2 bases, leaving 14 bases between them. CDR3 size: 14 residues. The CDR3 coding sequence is TGTGCCTGGAGGCGACAGTACTCAGCCTACGAGCAGTACTTC. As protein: CAWRRQYSAYEQYF.

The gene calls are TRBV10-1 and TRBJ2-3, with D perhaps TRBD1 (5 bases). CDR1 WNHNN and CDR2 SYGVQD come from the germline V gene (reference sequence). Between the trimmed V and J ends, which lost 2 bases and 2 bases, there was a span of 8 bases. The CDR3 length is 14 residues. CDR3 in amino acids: CASSERGTTDTQYF. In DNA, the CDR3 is TGCGCCAGCAGTGAGAGGGGCACCACAGATACGCAGTATTTT.

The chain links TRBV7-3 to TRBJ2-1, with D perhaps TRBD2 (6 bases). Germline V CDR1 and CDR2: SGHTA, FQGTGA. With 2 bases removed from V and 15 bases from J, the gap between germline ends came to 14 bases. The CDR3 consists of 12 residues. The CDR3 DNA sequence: TGTGCCAGCAGCTTAGGCCGGGGGTCACCGTTCTTC. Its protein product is CASSLGRGSPFF. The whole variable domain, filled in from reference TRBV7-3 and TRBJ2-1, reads GAGVSQTPSNKVTEKGKYVELRCDPISGHTALYWYRQSLGQGPEFLIYFQGTGAADDSGLPNDRFFAVRPEGSVSTLKIQRTERGDSAVYLCASSLGRGSPFFGPGTRLTVL.